The rows below give T cell receptor beta chains drawn from one sample of a study of shared T cell receptors in the human thymus. Assay: immunoSEQ multiplex PCR; the TCRdb copy retains only in-frame clones and omits some. The sample records 450,000 to 650,000 clones, 75% to 85% being singletons. The sample also formed part of further work on human thymus T cells.

The sample comprised thymocytes. These receptors originate from a boy younger than two with a congenital heart defect. The CDR3 runs from the conserved cysteine through the conserved F or W. D genes are given only for firm matches. Rows may omit the clone size; those that give it use once, few, many or a size class.

v_call	clone_size	d_call	j_call	cdr3_aa	cdr3_nt
TRBV10-2	.	TRBD2	TRBJ2-7	CASRSLAYEQYF	TGCGCCAGCCGCTCACTAGCGTACGAGCAGTACTTC
TRBV6-5	few	TRBD2	TRBJ2-7	CASSCWREGREQYF	TGTGCCAGCAGTTGTTGGCGGGAGGGTCGCGAGCAGTACTTC
TRBV29-1	.	.	TRBJ1-1	CSVLRSENTEAFF	TGCAGCGTCCTCAGGTCGGAAAACACTGAAGCTTTCTTT
TRBV6-5	.	TRBD1	TRBJ1-2	CASRRRQGLGYGYTF	TGTGCCAGCAGGAGACGACAGGGGCTGGGCTATGGCTACACCTTC
TRBV14	.	.	TRBJ2-1	CASSVRGNEQFF	TGTGCCAGCAGCGTACGGGGGAATGAGCAGTTCTTC
TRBV5-4	.	TRBD2	TRBJ2-5	CASSTGLAGVWETQYF	TGTGCCAGCAGCACTGGACTAGCGGGAGTATGGGAGACCCAGTACTTC
TRBV27	.	TRBD2	TRBJ2-3	CASSRGGRLADTQYF	TGTGCCAGCAGTCGGGGGGGTAGGTTGGCAGATACGCAGTATTTT
TRBV14	.	TRBD2	TRBJ2-3	CASSQSLAGTDTQYF	TGTGCCAGCAGCCAATCGCTAGCGGGCACAGATACGCAGTATTTT
TRBV5-1	once	.	TRBJ2-3	CASSLPRGGSTDTQYF	TGCGCCAGCAGCTTGCCCAGGGGCGGGAGCACAGATACGCAGTATTTT
TRBV27	once	.	TRBJ2-1	CASSCHSSYNEQFF	TGTGCCAGCAGTTGTCACTCCTCCTACAATGAGCAGTTCTTC
TRBV10-3	.	TRBD1	TRBJ1-2	CAITPGTGLNYGYTF	TGTGCCATCACCCCCGGGACAGGGTTGAACTATGGCTACACCTTC
TRBV5-6	.	TRBD2	TRBJ2-1	CASSPGLAGPGSSYNEQFF	TGTGCCAGCAGCCCGGGACTAGCGGGGCCGGGAAGCTCCTACAATGAGCAGTTCTTC
TRBV11-2	once	TRBD2	TRBJ2-7	CASTGTSGPYEQYF	TGTGCCAGCACCGGGACTAGCGGCCCCTACGAGCAGTACTTC
TRBV18	once	TRBD1	TRBJ2-1	CASSHMGQGDDNEQFF	TGTGCCAGCTCACATATGGGACAGGGCGATGACAATGAGCAGTTCTTC
TRBV7-9	.	TRBD1	TRBJ2-7	CASSEWGQPLEKQYF	TGTGCCAGCAGCGAGTGGGGACAGCCCCTCGAGAAGCAGTACTTC
TRBV6-1	.	TRBD2	TRBJ2-1	CASSVRDRLHTSGIYNEQFF	TGTGCCAGCAGTGTCCGGGACAGGCTCCACACTAGCGGGATTTACAATGAGCAGTTCTTC
TRBV18	few	.	TRBJ2-5	CASSCCRGGETQYF	TGTGCCAGCTCATGTTGTCGGGGAGGCGAGACCCAGTACTTC
TRBV4-3	.	TRBD1	TRBJ2-2	CASSQDLYRGEVGTGELFF	TGCGCCAGCAGCCAAGATCTGTACAGGGGGGAGGTTGGGACCGGGGAGCTGTTTTTT
TRBV6-6	.	TRBD1	TRBJ2-7	CASSRGQFHSYEQYF	TGTGCCAGCAGCCGGGGACAGTTTCACTCCTACGAGCAGTACTTC
TRBV5-1	.	TRBD1	TRBJ1-2	CASSSIQQTGLGYTF	TGCGCCAGCAGCTCGATACAGCAGACAGGGCTTGGCTACACCTTC
TRBV5-1	.	TRBD2	TRBJ2-1	CASSLTGLAGGFFGNEQFF	TGCGCCAGCAGCTTGACGGGACTAGCGGGAGGGTTTTTCGGGAATGAGCAGTTCTTC
TRBV4-3	.	.	TRBJ1-5	CASSQSRESGTLLTDTQHF	TGCGCCAGCAGCCAAAGCCGCGAAAGTGGAACCTTGTTAACAGATACGCAGCATTTT
TRBV27	.	TRBD2	TRBJ2-7	CASTLETSGCYEQYF	TGTGCCAGCACTTTAGAGACTAGCGGGTGCTACGAGCAGTACTTC
TRBV4-1	.	.	TRBJ2-7	CASSGGLGQPYEQYF	TGCGCCAGCAGCGGAGGACTAGGACAGCCCTACGAGCAGTACTTC
TRBV18	.	TRBD2	TRBJ2-5	CASSPATGGPSETQYF	TGTGCCAGCTCACCCGCGACGGGAGGGCCCTCGGAGACCCAGTACTTC
TRBV6-4	.	TRBD2	TRBJ2-2	CASSWEVSGTNTGELFF	TGTGCCAGCAGCTGGGAAGTTAGCGGGACAAACACCGGGGAGCTGTTTTTT
TRBV11-3	few	TRBD1	TRBJ1-2	CASSLDGTGGGYGYTF	TGTGCCAGCAGCTTAGATGGGACAGGGGGAGGCTATGGCTACACCTTC
TRBV9	.	.	TRBJ2-1	CASSAPGGNEQFF	TGTGCCAGCAGCGCCCCTGGGGGGAATGAGCAGTTCTTC
TRBV10-3	.	.	TRBJ1-4	CAIRGEGEKLFF	TGTGCCATCCGGGGGGAGGGCGAAAAACTGTTTTTT
TRBV7-9	.	.	TRBJ1-4	CASSSPGCALEKLFF	TGTGCCAGCAGCTCCCCAGGGTGCGCCCTTGAAAAACTGTTTTTT
TRBV2	few	.	TRBJ1-4	CASSVLAGGGSNEKLFF	TGTGCCAGCAGTGTGCTAGCGGGAGGTGGATCTAATGAAAAACTGTTTTTT
TRBV5-1	.	TRBD1	TRBJ2-5	CASSLGDRGQEETQYF	TGCGCCAGCAGCTTGGGGGACAGGGGGCAAGAGGAGACCCAGTACTTC
TRBV11-3	.	TRBD1	TRBJ1-2	CASSPDRGESGYTF	TGTGCCAGCAGCCCGGACAGGGGGGAAAGCGGCTACACCTTC
TRBV4-1	.	TRBD2	TRBJ2-3	CASSQVTFRGASGRSTDTQYF	TGCGCCAGCAGCCAAGTAACATTTAGGGGGGCTAGCGGGAGAAGTACAGATACGCAGTATTTT
TRBV29-1	.	.	TRBJ2-3	CSVSHLPQGRCTDTQYF	TGCAGCGTCTCTCATCTCCCACAGGGTAGATGCACAGATACGCAGTATTTT
TRBV4-3	.	TRBD1	TRBJ2-5	CASSQGTGREETQYF	TGCGCCAGCAGCCAGGGGACAGGGAGAGAAGAGACCCAGTACTTC
TRBV6-6	once	TRBD1	TRBJ2-7	CASSSGQGSPGEQYF	TGTGCCAGCAGTTCGGGACAGGGATCGCCGGGGGAGCAGTACTTC
TRBV2	.	TRBD1	TRBJ2-7	CASSGTDYEQYF	TGTGCCAGTTCAGGGACAGACTACGAGCAGTACTTC
TRBV18	.	TRBD1	TRBJ1-2	CASSPDREDHYGYTF	TGTGCCAGCTCACCGGACAGGGAAGATCACTATGGCTACACCTTC
TRBV6-6	.	.	TRBJ1-1	CASTGHKEAFF	TGTGCCAGCACCGGACACAAGGAAGCTTTCTTT
TRBV7-2	once	.	TRBJ1-3	CASSLGASSGNTIYF	TGTGCCAGCAGCTTAGGGGCGAGCTCTGGAAACACCATATATTTT
TRBV7-2	.	.	TRBJ2-3	CASSFSAPGTDTQYF	TGTGCCAGCAGCTTCTCAGCGCCTGGAACAGATACGCAGTATTTT
TRBV30	.	TRBD1	TRBJ2-7	CAYQGVVPYEQYF	TGTGCCTACCAGGGGGTGGTTCCCTACGAGCAGTACTTC
TRBV28	few	TRBD1	TRBJ2-2	CASSRGPRDRENTGELFF	TGTGCCAGCAGTCGAGGCCCCAGAGACAGGGAGAACACCGGGGAGCTGTTTTTT
TRBV9	few	TRBD1	TRBJ2-6	CASSGGTGYPSGANVLTF	TGTGCCAGCAGCGGTGGGACAGGGTACCCCTCTGGGGCCAACGTCCTGACTTTC
TRBV19	.	TRBD2	TRBJ2-7	CASRVSGAGYEQYF	TGTGCCAGTAGGGTTAGCGGGGCGGGCTACGAGCAGTACTTC
TRBV11-2	.	.	TRBJ2-1	CASSQGQGFGYEQFF	TGTGCCAGCAGCCAGGGGCAGGGCTTCGGGTATGAGCAGTTCTTC
TRBV7-9	.	TRBD1	TRBJ1-1	CASSPRGPPGGRF	TGTGCCAGCAGCCCCAGGGGGCCCCCCGGAGGTCGCTTT
TRBV5-1	.	.	TRBJ2-1	CASSLVGSGDYNEQFF	TGCGCCAGCAGCTTGGTTGGTAGCGGCGACTACAATGAGCAGTTCTTC
TRBV5-6	.	.	TRBJ2-1	CASSALLVAESYNEQFF	TGTGCCAGCAGCGCCCTCTTGGTTGCGGAGTCCTACAATGAGCAGTTCTTC
TRBV27	once	.	TRBJ1-5	CASSLGKGGNQPQHF	TGTGCCAGCAGTTTGGGTAAAGGAGGCAATCAGCCCCAGCATTTT
TRBV5-6	few	.	TRBJ1-2	CASRMRRRDTTNYGYTF	TGTGCCAGCAGAATGCGAAGACGGGACACAACTAACTATGGCTACACCTTC